This T cell receptor beta chain was recovered during a study of blood T cell repertoires in COVID-19. This clone appeared a single time. The V end lost 0 bases, the J end lost 2 bases, and 8 bases lay between the germline ends. Germline assignment: CDR1 SGHRS and CDR2 YFSETQ. The CDR3 is made up of 14 amino acids. Authors' processing steps: Nucleated cell number was recorded as an estimate derived from reference gene primer amplification. Sequencing used immunoSEQ multiplex PCR; TCRdb keeps in-frame clones, though not all of them. That table furnishes V, J and clone size, whereas the DNA furnished D and trimming. The sample contains about 150,000 clones, approximately 85% of which appear only once.

The chain has TRBV5-1 and TRBJ1-2; D unresolved. The source of this sequence is a woman aged 55-69 years with COVID-19, enrolled during active disease. The source material was peripheral blood. CDR3 nucleotide sequence: TGCGCCAGCAGCTTGGTTTCGGGGAACTATGGCTACACCTTC. It codes for CASSLVSGNYGYTF.